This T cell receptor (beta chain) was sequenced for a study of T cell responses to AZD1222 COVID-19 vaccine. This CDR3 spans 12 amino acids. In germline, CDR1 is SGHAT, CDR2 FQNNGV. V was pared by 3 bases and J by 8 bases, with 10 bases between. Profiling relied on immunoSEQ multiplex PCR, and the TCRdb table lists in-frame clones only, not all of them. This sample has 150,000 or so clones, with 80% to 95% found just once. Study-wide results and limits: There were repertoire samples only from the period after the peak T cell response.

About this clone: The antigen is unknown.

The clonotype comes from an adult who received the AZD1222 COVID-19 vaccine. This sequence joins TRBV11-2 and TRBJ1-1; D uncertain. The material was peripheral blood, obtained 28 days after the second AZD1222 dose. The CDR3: CASSFSGIEAFF. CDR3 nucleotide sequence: TGTGCCAGCAGCTTCTCGGGGATAGAAGCTTTCTTT.